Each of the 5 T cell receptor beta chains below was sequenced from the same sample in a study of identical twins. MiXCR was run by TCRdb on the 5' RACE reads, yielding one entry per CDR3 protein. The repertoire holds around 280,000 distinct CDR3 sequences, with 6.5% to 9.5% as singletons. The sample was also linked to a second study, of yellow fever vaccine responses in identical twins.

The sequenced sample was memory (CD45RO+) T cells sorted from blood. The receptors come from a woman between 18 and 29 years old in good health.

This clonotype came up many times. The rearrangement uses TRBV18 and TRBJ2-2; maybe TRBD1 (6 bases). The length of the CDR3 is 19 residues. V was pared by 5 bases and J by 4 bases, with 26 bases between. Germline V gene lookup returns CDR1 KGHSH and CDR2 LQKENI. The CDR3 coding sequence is TGTGCCAGCTCATCAAAGGAGTACAGGGTCCCCCAGGGCACCGGGGAGCTGTTTTTT. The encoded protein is CASSSKEYRVPQGTGELFF.

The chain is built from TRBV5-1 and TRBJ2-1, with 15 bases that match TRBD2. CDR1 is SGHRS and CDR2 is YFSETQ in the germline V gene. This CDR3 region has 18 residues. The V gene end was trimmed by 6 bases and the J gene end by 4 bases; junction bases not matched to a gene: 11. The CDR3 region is CASKGPGTSGRPYNEQFF. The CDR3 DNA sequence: TGCGCCAGCAAAGGGCCCGGGACTAGCGGGAGGCCATACAATGAGCAGTTCTTC.

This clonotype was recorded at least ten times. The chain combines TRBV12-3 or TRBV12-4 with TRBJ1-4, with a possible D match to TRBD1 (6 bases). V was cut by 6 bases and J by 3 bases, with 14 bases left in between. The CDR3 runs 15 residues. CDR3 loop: CASRPSGAANEKLFF. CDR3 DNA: TGTGCCAGCAGGCCCTCGGGGGCCGCTAATGAAAAACTGTTTTTT.

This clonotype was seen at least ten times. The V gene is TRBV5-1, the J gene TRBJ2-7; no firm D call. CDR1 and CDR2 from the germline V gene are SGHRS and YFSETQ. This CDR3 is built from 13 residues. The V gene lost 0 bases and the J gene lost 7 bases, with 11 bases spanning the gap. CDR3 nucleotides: TGCGCCAGCAGCTTGGCGGTCCACGTGGAGCAGTACTTC. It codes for CASSLAVHVEQYF.

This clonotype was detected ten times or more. The CDR3 reads CASSNNEQFF. Written as DNA, the CDR3 is TGTGCCAGCAGTAACAATGAGCAGTTCTTC. The chain couples TRBV3-1 to TRBJ2-1; D unclear. Germline-derived CDR1 and CDR2 are LGHDT and YNNKEL (reference sequence). Trimming cost V 6 bases and J 5 bases, with 2 bases left between them. The CDR3 totals 10 residues.